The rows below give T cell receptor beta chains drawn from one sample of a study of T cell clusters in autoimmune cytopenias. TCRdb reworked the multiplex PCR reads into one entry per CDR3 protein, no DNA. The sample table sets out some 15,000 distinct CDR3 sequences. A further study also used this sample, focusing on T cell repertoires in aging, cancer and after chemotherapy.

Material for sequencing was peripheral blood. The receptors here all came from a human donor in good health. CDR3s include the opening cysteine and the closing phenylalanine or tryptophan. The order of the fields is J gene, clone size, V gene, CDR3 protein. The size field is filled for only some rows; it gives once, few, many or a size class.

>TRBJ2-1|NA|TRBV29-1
CSAGGGEYNEQFF
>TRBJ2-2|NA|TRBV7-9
CASSLLFTENTGELFF
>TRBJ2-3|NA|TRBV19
CASSILAGMVGTQYF
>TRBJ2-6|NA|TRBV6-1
CASAPSAGANVLTF
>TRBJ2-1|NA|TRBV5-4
CASSRPPGTSGTNEQFF
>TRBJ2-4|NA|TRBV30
CAWGPGLLVKNIQYF
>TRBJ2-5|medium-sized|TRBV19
CASSIDKGYGTQYF
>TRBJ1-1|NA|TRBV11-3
CASSLFQGTEAFF
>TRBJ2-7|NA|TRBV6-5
CASRGDRGSIYEQYF
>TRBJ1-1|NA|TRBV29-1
CSGQQGSTEAFF
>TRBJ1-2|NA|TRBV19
CASNRRGGRGYTF
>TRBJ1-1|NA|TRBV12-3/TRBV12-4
CASSPAVTEAFF
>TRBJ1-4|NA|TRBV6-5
CASSYARPGARGKLFF
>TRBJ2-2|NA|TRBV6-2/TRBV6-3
CASTTTGELFF
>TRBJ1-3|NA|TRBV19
CASSIGTASGNTIYF
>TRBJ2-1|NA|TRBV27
CASSTRYGEQFF
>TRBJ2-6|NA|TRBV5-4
CASRLGGSSGANVLTF
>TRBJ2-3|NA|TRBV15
CATSRDLGLAGGWGTDTQYF
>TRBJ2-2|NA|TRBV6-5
CASTSSANTGELFF
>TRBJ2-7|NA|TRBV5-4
CASSLGGYEQYF
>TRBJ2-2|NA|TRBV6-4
CASTPGFGELFF
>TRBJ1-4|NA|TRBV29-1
CSVRHATNEKLFF
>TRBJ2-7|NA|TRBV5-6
CASSLSPGGIYEQYF
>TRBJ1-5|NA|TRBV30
CAWSISDRFNQPQHF
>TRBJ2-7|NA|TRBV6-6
CASRGAYEQYF
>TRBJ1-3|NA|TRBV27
CASSPAGGNTIYF
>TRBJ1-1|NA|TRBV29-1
CSVGVGNTEAFF
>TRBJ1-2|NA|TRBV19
CASSGAKAYGGYTF
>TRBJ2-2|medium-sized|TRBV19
CASKQGPQTGELFF
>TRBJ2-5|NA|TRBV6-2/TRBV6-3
CASSYQLGETQYF
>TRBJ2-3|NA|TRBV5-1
CASCDRSTDTQYF
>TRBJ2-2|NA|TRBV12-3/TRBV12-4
CASSMDVSPGELFF
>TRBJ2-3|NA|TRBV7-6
CASSLGVGFTDTQYF
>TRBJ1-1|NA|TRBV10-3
CAISFTGPGEAFF
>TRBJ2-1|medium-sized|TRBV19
CASSVAGGSYNEQFF
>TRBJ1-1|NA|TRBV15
CATSRGYREAFF
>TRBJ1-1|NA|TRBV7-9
CASSILQGRAEAFF
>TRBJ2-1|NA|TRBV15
CATSRVAGSVNEQFF
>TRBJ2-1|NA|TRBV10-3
CAISEVASGSGYNEQFF
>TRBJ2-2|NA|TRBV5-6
CASRRGGAKGTGELFF
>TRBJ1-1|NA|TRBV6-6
CASSPQPDEAFF
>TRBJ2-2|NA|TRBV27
CASFTNEANTGELFF
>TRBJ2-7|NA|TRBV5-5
CASSVRDRSYEQYF
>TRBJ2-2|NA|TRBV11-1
CASSPTSGRVAGELFF
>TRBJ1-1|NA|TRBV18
CASSATGAAEAFF
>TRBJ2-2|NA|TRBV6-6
CASSPTGQTNTGELFF
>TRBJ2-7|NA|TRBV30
CAWSPGDYEQYF
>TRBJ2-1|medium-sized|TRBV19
CASSIDQSGIEQFF
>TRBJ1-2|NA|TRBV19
CATGLGRGYTF
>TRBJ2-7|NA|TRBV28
CASSQKREGPYEQYF
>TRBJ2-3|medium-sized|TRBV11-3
CASSLQGGVADTQYF
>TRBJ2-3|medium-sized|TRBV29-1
CSVGTGVMINTQYF
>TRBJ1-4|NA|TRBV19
CASSRGTVNEKLFF
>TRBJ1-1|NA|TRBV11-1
CASSSFRALNTEAFF
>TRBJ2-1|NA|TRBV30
CAWRSGRADKFF
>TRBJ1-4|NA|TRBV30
CAWKLGRSNEKLFF
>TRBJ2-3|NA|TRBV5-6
CASSFGGITDTQYF
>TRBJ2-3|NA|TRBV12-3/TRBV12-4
CASSPTGGTGDTQYF
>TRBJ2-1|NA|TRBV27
CASSFSGTEQFF
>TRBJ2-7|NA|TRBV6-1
CASSEGTADIPEQYF